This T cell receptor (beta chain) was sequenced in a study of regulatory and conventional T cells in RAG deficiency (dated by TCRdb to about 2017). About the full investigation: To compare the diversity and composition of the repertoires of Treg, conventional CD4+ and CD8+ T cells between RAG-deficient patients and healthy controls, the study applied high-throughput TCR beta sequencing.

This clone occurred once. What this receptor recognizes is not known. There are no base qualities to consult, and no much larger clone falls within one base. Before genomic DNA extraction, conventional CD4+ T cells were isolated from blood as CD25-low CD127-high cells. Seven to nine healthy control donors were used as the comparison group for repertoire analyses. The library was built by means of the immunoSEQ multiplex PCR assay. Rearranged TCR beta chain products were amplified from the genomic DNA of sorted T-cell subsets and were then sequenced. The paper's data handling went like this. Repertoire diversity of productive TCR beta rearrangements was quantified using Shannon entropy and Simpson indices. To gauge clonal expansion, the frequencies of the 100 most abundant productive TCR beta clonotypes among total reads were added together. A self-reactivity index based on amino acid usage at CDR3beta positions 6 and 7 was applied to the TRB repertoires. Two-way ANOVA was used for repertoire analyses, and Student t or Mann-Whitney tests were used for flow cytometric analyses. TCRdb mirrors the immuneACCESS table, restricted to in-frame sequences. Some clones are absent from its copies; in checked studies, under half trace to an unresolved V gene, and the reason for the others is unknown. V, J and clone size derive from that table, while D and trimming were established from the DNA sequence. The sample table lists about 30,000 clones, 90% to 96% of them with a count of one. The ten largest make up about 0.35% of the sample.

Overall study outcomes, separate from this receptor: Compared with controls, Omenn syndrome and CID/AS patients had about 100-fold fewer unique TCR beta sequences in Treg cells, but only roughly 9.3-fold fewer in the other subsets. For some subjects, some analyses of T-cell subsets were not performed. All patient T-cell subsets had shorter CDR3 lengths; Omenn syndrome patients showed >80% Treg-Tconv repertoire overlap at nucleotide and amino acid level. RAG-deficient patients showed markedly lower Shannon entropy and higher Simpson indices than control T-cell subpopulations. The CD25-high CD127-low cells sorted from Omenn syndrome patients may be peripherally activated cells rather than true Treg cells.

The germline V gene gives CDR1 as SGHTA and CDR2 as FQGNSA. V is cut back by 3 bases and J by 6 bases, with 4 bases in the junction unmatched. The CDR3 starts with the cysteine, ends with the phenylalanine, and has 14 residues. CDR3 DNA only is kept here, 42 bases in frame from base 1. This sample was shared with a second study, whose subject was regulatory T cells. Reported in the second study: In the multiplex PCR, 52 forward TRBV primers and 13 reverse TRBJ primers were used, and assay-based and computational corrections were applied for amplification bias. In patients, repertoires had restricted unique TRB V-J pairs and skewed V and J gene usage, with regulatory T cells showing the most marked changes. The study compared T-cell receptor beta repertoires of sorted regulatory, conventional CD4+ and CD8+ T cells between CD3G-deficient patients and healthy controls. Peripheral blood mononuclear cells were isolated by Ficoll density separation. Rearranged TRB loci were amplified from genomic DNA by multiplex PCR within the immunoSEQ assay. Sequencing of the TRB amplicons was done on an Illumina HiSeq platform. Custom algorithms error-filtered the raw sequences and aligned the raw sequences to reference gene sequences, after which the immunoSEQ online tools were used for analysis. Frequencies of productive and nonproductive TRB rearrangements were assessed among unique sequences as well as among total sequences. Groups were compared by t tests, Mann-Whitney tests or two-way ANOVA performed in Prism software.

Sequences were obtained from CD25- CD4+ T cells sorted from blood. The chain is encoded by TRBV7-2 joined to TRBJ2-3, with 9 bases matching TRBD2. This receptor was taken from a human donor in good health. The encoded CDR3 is CASSLAGGLDTQYF. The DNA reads TGTGCCAGCAGCTTGGCGGGGGGGCTGGATACGCAGTATTTT.